The entry below gives a single TCR beta chain sequence along with its context. It lacks a known antigen. No base-level quality is on record; no much larger clone is a single base apart. The trial excluded patients who had a history of autoimmune disease or were on systemic immunosuppression. In every dose cohort, peripheral blood was drawn for TCR sequencing at baseline, cycle 4 day 1, and cycle 7 day 1. Samples came from an open-label, multicenter, first-in-human phase I dose-escalation trial of ivuxolimab. Adults with locally advanced or metastatic melanoma, renal cell, hepatocellular, or head and neck squamous cell carcinoma were enrolled in the trial. Before TCR sequencing, CD4+ T cells and CD8+ T cells from peripheral blood were sorted into separate populations. The CDR3 contains 10 residues, cysteine and phenylalanine counted. Solely the CDR3 DNA is kept, with 30 bases framed from the first base. Relative to germline, V is 4 bases shorter and J is 13 bases shorter, with 10 bases between their ends. CDR1 and CDR2 are drawn from the germline V gene: MNHNS, SASEGT.

The sample belongs to a study of OX40 agonist ivuxolimab in advanced cancers. Context from the whole study: The costimulatory receptor OX40 (CD134) was targeted by ivuxolimab, a fully human IgG2 agonistic monoclonal antibody. Partial responses occurred in three dose-escalation patients: two with cutaneous melanoma and one with hepatocellular carcinoma. Intravenous ivuxolimab was administered to patients every 2 weeks at six dose levels: 0.01, 0.1, 0.3, 1.5, 3 and 10 mg/kg. In the dose-escalation cohort, roughly 82% of patients were male, and the mean age was around 65 years with a range of about 20 to 80. The paper describes the monotherapy dose-escalation part (N of about 52 patients) of the phase I trial of ivuxolimab. Prior anti-PD-1, anti-PD-L1 or anti-CTLA-4 therapy was permitted, and checkpoint inhibitors had been received by about 36% of dose-escalation patients. Of the 50 to 55 patients in dose escalation, around 20 had hepatocellular carcinoma, about 15 had melanoma, 9 had renal cell carcinoma and 9 had head and neck cancer. The point of sequencing TCRbeta in the periphery was to test whether ivuxolimab changed TCR sequence diversity and drove clonal T-cell expansion. Broad study findings and their caveats: In the 0.1-3.0 mg/kg groups, partial responders had among the lowest normalized peripheral clonal expansion, particularly in CD8+ T cells. Low levels of normalized T-cell clonal expansion were also seen in some patients who did not respond. At doses of 0.1 to 3.0 mg/kg, clonal expansion of both CD4+ and CD8+ blood T cells was observed from baseline to week 6. Which antigens the clonally expanded peripheral T cells were specific for was not determined. On average, CD8+ T cells showed more expanded clones than CD4+ T cells after ivuxolimab.

To sequence the TCRbeta CDR3 region, genomic DNA was isolated from the sorted cells. The immunoSEQ Assay was used for sequencing of TCRbeta CDR3 regions. TCRdb holds this immuneACCESS table with in-frame rearrangements only. Some clones are missing; in checked studies, unresolved V genes explain under half, and the rest has no known cause. This sample has around 40,000 clones in its table, and approximately 83% of those were observed once. The ten largest make up 14% to 15% of the sample. The chain links TRBV6-1 with TRBJ1-2, with no confident D gene call. The clonotype originates from an adult with an advanced solid tumor such as melanoma, head and neck, liver or kidney cancer. The sample here was CD4+ or CD8+ T cells sorted from blood, taken in a trial of the OX40 agonist ivuxolimab. The CDR3 reads as follows: CASSAGNSTF. The DNA is as follows: TGTGCCAGCAGTGCGGGGAACAGCACCTTC.